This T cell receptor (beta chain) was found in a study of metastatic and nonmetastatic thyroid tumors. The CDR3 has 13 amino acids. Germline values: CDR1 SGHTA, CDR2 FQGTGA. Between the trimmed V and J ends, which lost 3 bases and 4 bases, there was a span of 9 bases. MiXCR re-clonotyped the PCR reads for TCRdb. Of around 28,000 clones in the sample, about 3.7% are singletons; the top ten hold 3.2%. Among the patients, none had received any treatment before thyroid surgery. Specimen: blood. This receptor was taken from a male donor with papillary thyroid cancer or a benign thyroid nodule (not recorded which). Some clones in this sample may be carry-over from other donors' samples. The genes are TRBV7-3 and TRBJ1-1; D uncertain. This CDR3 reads CASSLEGGTEAFF. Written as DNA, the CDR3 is TGTGCCAGCAGCTTGGAGGGAGGCACTGAAGCTTTCTTT.